What follows describes a single TCR beta chain. This clone was detected ten times or more. Its specific antigen is unknown. Nothing much larger sits one base from this clone, and base qualities are not available. The sample holds other DNA sequences that translate to the same CDR3. Library method: the immunoSEQ multiplex PCR assay. TCRdb carries this immuneACCESS record with in-frame sequences only. Its versions omit some clonotypes, under half of them owing to an unresolved V gene in the studies checked, with the rest unexplained. The sample yields under 95,000 clones; 90% to 95% were counted once. The top ten hold about 1.7% of the sample. The data stem from a study of T cell changes during pregnancy in multiple sclerosis (dated by TCRdb to the late 2010s). Describing the broader study: The study examined how the T cell repertoire changed over the course of pregnancy in women with multiple sclerosis.

Sequences SGHNT (CDR1) and YYREEE (CDR2) are obtained from the germline V gene (reference sequence). Taken from cysteine to phenylalanine, the CDR3 has 13 residues. CDR3 DNA is the only sequence kept; it has 39 bases, read in frame from the first base. V trim: 0 bases; J trim: 6 bases; unmatched bases: 2. The V gene is TRBV5-4 and the J gene is TRBJ1-2, with 7 bases in between that match TRBD1. This receptor was obtained from a female donor in good health, enrolled as a control in a pregnancy study. This specimen consisted of peripheral blood, obtained after pregnancy. The CDR3 in this case is CASSLAGTDGYTF. The DNA is TGTGCCAGCAGCTTGGCCGGGACAGATGGCTACACCTTC.